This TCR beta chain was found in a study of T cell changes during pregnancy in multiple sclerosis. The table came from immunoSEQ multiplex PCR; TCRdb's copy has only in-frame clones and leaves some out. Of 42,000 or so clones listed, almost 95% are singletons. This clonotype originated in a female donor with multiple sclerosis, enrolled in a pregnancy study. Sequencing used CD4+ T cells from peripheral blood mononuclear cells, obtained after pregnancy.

For the CDR3, the DNA is TGTGCCAGCTCACTAACCGGGACTAGCGGCGATGAGCAGTTCTTC. Its protein product is CASSLTGTSGDEQFF. The chain uses TRBV18 and TRBJ2-1; 11 bases are shared with TRBD2. V lost 4 bases to trimming and J lost 8 bases; unmatched junction nucleotides: 7. Germline CDR1 and CDR2: KGHSH and LQKENI. This CDR3 has 15 amino acids.